The clone carrying this TCR beta chain was detected ten times or more. A constant-region primer primed TCR beta cDNA synthesis from roughly 500 ng of total RNA. Three nested multiplex PCR rounds of slightly modified ARM-PCR generated TCR beta libraries. Primers for the first two PCR rounds were TRBV1-TRBV30 forward primers and a C-beta reverse primer (roughly 10 cycles per round). TCRdb called the multiplex PCR reads again in MiXCR, with one record for every CDR3 protein. The table includes just over 300,000 distinct CDR3 sequences, around three fifths detected once. The germline gives CDR1 SGHAT, CDR2 FQNNGV. The CDR3 loop spans 15 amino acids. V lost 2 bases to trimming and J lost 0 bases, with 7 bases between them. Both blood RNA, taken from unsorted whole blood, and germline DNA were extracted. The data were taken from a study of tumor-infiltrating lymphocytes in primary liver carcinoma. Study background: Subjects presented with primary liver carcinoma managed by surgical resection.

The chain links TRBV11-2 to TRBJ2-2, with D uncertain. The sequencing input was peripheral blood. This sequence was found in a woman in her 30s with primary liver carcinoma and hepatitis B virus infection. The CDR3 DNA follows: TGTGCCAGCAGCTTATGGGCCGCGAACACCGGGGAGCTGTTTTTT. It is translated as CASSLWAANTGELFF.